The subject of this entry is one T cell receptor beta chain. Its antigen is not identified. Using its own MiXCR run on the RT-PCR reads, TCRdb lists one record per CDR3 protein. The table has roughly 160,000 distinct CDR3 sequences, about 11% seen once. These data are taken from a study of response to subunit inactivated influenza vaccine. Regarding the study as a whole: The authors proposed limited new T cell recruitment per seasonal influenza vaccination.

Trimming took 3 bases from V and 7 from J, leaving 16 bases between them. The length of the CDR3 is 14 residues. Per germline, CDR1 SNHLY and CDR2 FYNNEI. The V call is TRBV2, the J call TRBJ2-7; D may match TRBD1 or TRBD2 (6 bases each). Sequenced material: CD8+ T cells sorted from PBMCs, taken around 25 months after vaccination. This TCR came from a man aged 50 to 69 who received an inactivated influenza vaccine. For the CDR3, the DNA is TGTGCCAGCAGTGAGGGGACAAGGGGAGGAGAGCAGTACTTC. Translating gives CASSEGTRGGEQYF.